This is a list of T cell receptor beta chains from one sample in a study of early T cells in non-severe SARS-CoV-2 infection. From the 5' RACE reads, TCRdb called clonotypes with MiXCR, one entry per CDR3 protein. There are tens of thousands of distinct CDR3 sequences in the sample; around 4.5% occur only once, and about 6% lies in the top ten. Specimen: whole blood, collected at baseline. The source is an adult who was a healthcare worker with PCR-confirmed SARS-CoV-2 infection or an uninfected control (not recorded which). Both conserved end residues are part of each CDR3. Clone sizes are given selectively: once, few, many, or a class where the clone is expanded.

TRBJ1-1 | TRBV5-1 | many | CASNTINTGVNTEAFF
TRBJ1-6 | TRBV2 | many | CASSSSGSSYNSPLHF
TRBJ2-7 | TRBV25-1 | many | CASTYKCRDRGYEQYF
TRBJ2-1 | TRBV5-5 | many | CASSFGLAGYNEQFF
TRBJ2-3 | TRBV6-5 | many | CASSLGTSGVDTQYF
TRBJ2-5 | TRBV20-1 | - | CSAPLSGRRQETQYF
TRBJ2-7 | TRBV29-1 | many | CSVLQGPSYEQYF
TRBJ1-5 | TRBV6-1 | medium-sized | CASSEVRTVNQPQHF
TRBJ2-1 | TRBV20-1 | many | CSARAPQAGYFSEQFF
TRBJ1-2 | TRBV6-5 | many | CASSPASFSYGYTF
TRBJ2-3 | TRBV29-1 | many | CSVDGTGGPDTQYF
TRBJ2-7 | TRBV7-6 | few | CASAPSQPYEQYF
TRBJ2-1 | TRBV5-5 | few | CASSLLGTGPSYNEQFF
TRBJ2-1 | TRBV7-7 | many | CASSLSPLGGNEQFF
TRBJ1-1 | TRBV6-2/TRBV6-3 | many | CASRPPAGRRTEAFF
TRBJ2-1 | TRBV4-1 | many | CASSQDTGAPYNEQFF
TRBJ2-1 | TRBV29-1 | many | CSAGNEQFF
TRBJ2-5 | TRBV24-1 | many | CATSDFGGPFQETQYF
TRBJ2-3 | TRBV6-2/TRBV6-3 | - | CASSYAEETDTQYF
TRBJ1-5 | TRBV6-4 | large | CATSGAQPQHF